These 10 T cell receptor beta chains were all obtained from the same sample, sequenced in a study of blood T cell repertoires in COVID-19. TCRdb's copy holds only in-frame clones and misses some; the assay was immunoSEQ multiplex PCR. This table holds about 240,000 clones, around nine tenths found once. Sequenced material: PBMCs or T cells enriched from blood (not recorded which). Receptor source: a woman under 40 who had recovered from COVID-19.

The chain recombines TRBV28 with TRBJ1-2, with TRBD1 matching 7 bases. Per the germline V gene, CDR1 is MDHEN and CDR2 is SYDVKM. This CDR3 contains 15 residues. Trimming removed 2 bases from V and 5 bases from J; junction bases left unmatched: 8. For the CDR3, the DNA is TGTGCCAGCAGTTTAGAGGCAGGGGGAAGATATGGCTACACCTTC. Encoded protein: CASSLEAGGRYGYTF.

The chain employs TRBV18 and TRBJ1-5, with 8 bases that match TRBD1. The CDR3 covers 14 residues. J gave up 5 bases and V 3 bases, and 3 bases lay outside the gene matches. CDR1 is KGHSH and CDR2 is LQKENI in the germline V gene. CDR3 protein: CASSPDRGYQPQHF. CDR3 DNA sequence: TGTGCCAGCTCACCCGACAGGGGATATCAGCCCCAGCATTTT.

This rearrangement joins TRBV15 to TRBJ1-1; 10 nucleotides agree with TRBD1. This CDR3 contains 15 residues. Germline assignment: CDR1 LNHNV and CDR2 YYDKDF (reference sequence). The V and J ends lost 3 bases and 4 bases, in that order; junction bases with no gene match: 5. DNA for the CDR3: TGTGCCACCAGCAGGGGGGACAGGGGCGGCACTGAAGCTTTCTTT. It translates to CATSRGDRGGTEAFF.

The CDR3 sequence: CATSEVGGEKLFF. The CDR3 region has the DNA TGTGCCACTTCCGAGGTCGGGGGTGAAAAACTGTTTTTT. The rearrangement joins TRBV19 to TRBJ1-4, with D perhaps matching TRBD1 (5 bases). The ends were cut back, 10 bases at V and 7 bases at J, with 16 bases in the middle. The V gene's germline CDR1 is LNHDA and CDR2 SQIVND (reference sequence). The CDR3 consists of 13 residues.

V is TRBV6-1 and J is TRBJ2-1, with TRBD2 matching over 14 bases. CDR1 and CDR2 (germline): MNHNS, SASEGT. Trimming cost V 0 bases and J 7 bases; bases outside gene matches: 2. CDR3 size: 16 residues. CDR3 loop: CASSEAGLAGVNEQFF. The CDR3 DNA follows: TGTGCCAGCAGTGAAGCGGGACTAGCGGGAGTAAATGAGCAGTTCTTC.

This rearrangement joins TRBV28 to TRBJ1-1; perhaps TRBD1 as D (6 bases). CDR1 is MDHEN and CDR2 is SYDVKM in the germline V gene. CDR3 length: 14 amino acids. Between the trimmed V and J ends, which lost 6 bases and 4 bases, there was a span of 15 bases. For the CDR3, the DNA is TGTGCCAGCAGCCCGTCCAGGGGAATCACTGAAGCTTTCTTT. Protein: CASSPSRGITEAFF.

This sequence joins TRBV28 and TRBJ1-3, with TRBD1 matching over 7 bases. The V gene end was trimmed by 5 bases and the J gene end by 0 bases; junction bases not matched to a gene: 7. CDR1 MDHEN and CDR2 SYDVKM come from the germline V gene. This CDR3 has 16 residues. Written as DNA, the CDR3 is TGTGCCAGCAGTCTCACAGGGGCCCGCTCTGGAAACACCATATATTTT. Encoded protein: CASSLTGARSGNTIYF.

The CDR3 region has the DNA TGTGCCAGCAGTTACCCTAGCGGGAGCGGTTTCGATGAGCAGTTCTTC. Protein: CASSYPSGSGFDEQFF. This chain links TRBV6-5 with TRBJ2-1; 10 nucleotides agree with TRBD2. CDR3 length equals 16 residues. The junction had 9 bases not matched to a gene; V was cut back by 2 bases and J by 8 bases. Germline V CDR1 and CDR2: MNHEY, SVGAGI.

CDR3 nucleotide sequence: TGCGCCAGCAGCCAAGATGGAGTAGGTGGCTACACCTTC. This encodes CASSQDGVGGYTF. The V and J genes are TRBV4-3 and TRBJ1-2; D gene uncertain. The CDR3 contains 13 residues. The germline V and J ends were trimmed by 0 bases and 7 bases, with 9 bases remaining between them. In germline, CDR1 is LGHNA, CDR2 YSLEER.

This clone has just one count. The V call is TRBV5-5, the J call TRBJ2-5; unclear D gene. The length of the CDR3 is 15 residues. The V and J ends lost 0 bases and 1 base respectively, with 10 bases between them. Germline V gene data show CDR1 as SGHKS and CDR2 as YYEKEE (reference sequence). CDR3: CASSLASTFQETQYF. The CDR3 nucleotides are TGTGCCAGCAGCTTGGCGTCTACCTTCCAAGAGACCCAGTACTTC.